The 3 T cell receptor beta chains below were found in one sample sequenced in a study of T-cell reconstitution after alpha-beta-depleted transplantation in children. Using unique molecular identifiers, the investigators prepared the TCRbeta library. TCRdb recomputed calls from the PCR reads with MiXCR, one row per CDR3 protein. In the table there are about 370,000 distinct CDR3 sequences, roughly 20% of which are singletons. Source: PBMCs from the stem cell graft donor, taken from the stem cell graft. Source of these receptors: a human donor who donated a stem cell graft to a child with acute myeloid leukemia.

This clonotype was counted between two and nine times. The rearrangement joins TRBV5-1 to TRBJ2-7; 10 nucleotides agree with TRBD2. This CDR3 is built from 14 residues. Germline V gene sequence: CDR1 SGHRS, CDR2 YFSETQ. V trimming: 4 bases; J trimming: 7 bases; junction bases outside the gene matches: 8. In nucleotides, the CDR3 is TGCGCCAGCAGCACTAGCGGGGACGTCTGGGAGCAGTACTTC. Its protein product is CASSTSGDVWEQYF.

This clonotype was recorded at least ten times. The J gene is TRBJ2-1, the V gene TRBV20-1; TRBD2 agrees at 7 bases. This CDR3 is 14 amino acids long. Germline V gene data show CDR1 as DFQATT and CDR2 as SNEGSKA (reference sequence). V was clipped by 5 bases and J by 5 bases; unmatched bases: 9. As DNA, the CDR3 is TGCAGTGCTCACGCGGCTAGCGGAAACAATGAGCAGTTCTTC. Translated: CSAHAASGNNEQFF.

The chain carries TRBV2 and TRBJ2-1; the match to TRBD2 covers 8 bases. Germline-derived CDR1 and CDR2 are SNHLY and FYNNEI. J was trimmed by 6 bases and V by 7 bases; bases with no gene match: 8. The CDR3 is 14 amino acids. The CDR3: CASIGLAGLNEQFF. For the CDR3, the DNA is TGTGCCAGCATCGGACTAGCCGGACTCAATGAGCAGTTCTTC.